This T cell receptor beta chain derives from a study of T cells in Graves' hyperthyroidism and ophthalmopathy. Turning to the study itself: Staff took peripheral blood when the initial diagnosis was made, before any treatment began.

Out of 10 ml of fresh peripheral blood came the PBMCs. Amplification of TCR beta CDR3 regions was performed using RNA transcripts as template. Carried out on the TCR CDR3, a first-round RT-PCR used the HTBI primer set. One entry per CDR3 protein results from TCRdb running MiXCR on the multiplex PCR reads. The table has 600,000 to 650,000 distinct CDR3 sequences, more than 20% seen once. Regarding this clonotype: What it recognizes is unknown.

The study's findings and limits: Among clonotypes expanded in thyroid above 0.001, most were also found in blood. A median about 6 months before onset, the model predicted ophthalmopathy.

CDR3 length equals 14 residues. V lost 5 bases to trimming and J lost 1 base, with 12 bases between them. From germline, CDR1 is WSHSY and CDR2 SAAADI. The chain is built from TRBV10-2 and TRBJ2-7, with D possibly being TRBD1 or TRBD2 (6 bases each). The sequence was obtained from a man in his thirties or forties with Graves' ophthalmopathy. The sequencing sample was made of blood. CDR3 in amino acids: CASSSGEVSYEQYF. The DNA for the CDR3 is TGCGCCAGCAGTTCAGGGGAGGTATCCTACGAGCAGTACTTC.